Given below is one T cell receptor beta chain in context. Its cognate antigen has yet to be identified. The input lacks base qualities; no much larger clone sits a single base away. The source of the sample is a study of CD8+ T cells in alopecia areata (dated by TCRdb to the late 2010s). In terms of the full investigation: The treated patients took part in an open-label pilot trial in which moderate-to-severe alopecia areata was treated with oral tofacitinib at 5 to 10 mg twice daily. Tofacitinib was administered for 6 to 18 months, and 6 months of follow-up off drug were then conducted to assess delayed response and recurrence. Disease severity in treated patients was measured with the SALT score, which quantifies the percentage of affected scalp surface area. The study used high-throughput TCRbeta sequencing to examine T cell clonal expansion in alopecia areata, in both the C3H/HeJ mouse model and human patients. Scalp tissue and sorted CD4+ and CD8+ peripheral blood T cells from patchy and totalis/universalis alopecia areata patients and from healthy controls were covered by human TCRbeta sequencing. Tofacitinib-treated patients had biopsies at baseline and at 4 and 24 weeks of treatment, with a later scalp biopsy in several patients. Scalp clonality was compared across normal scalp (n=4), patchy alopecia areata scalp (n=8), and alopecia totalis/universalis scalp (n=8). RNA was extracted with the PAXgene miRNA kit for fixed scalp, the miRNeasy kit for PBMCs, and the RNeasy kit for mouse skin. TCRbeta CDR3 regions were amplified by immunoSEQ multiplex PCR using 35 Vbeta forward and 13 Jbeta reverse primers. General study outcomes and caveats: Compared with normal scalp, lesional scalp had higher clonality and more expanded CD8+ clones, particularly in alopecia totalis/universalis, a pattern that suggests antigenic drive. Compared with mice, TCR sequences shared between patients were less clear, possibly partly because of HLA diversity across the patient population. Scalp TCR repertoire analysis is complicated because resident alphabeta T cells in normal human skin are also sequenced, whereas mouse skin is dominated by gammadelta T cells. Many expanded lesional clones were found to persist in scalp and blood during tofacitinib treatment, and relapse after treatment cessation may be partly explained by this persistence. Because the treated cohort was small and had just a single nonresponder, larger studies are needed to establish links between baseline CD8+ expansion and response. Tofacitinib significantly decreased scalp clonality and the number of expanded CD8+ clones among the top 100 scalp clones.

V is reduced by 5 bases and J by 2 bases, leaving a spacing of 10 bases between them. The germline V gene encodes CDR1 MRHNA and CDR2 SNTAGT. The CDR3 contains 13 residues, cysteine and phenylalanine counted. The DNA shown is the 39-base CDR3, in frame from base 1. Library construction relied on the immunoSEQ multiplex PCR assay. RNA was extracted from all samples and reverse transcribed into cDNA as template for TCR sequencing. SuperScript III was used to make first-strand cDNA, primed with a 2:1 mix of oligo-dT and random hexamers. A synthetic immune receptor repertoire was used to gauge amplification bias, and whatever bias remained was removed computationally. Turning to the authors' computational methods: After raw reads were preprocessed to remove errors, the CDR3 was defined following IMGT conventions as running from the conserved cysteine to phenylalanine. Clonality was calculated as 1 minus Shannon entropy normalized by log2 of the number of productive unique TCRs. CD4 or CD8 identity of scalp clones was inferred by cross-referencing scalp TCRbeta sequences with sorted blood CD4 and CD8 repertoires. Imported from immuneACCESS, the table was reduced by TCRdb to in-frame sequences with V and J called. These copies leave out some clones; in studies compared against another copy, an unresolved V gene accounts for under half, and the cause of the remainder is not known. The D gene and trimming were derived from the DNA, and the V and J assignments and clone size from that table. Recorded for this sample are 95,000 to 100,000 clones; roughly 64% of them occurred a single time. The leading ten clones occupy around 16% of the sample.

Reading the label with the study, this specimen's time point is: about 4 weeks on oral tofacitinib. The treatment or condition label corresponds to: oral pan-JAK inhibitor, 5-10 mg twice daily. Lesional scalp punch biopsies and peripheral blood were collected from alopecia areata patients. After PBMCs were isolated by density centrifugation and stained for CD3, CD4 and CD8, a FACSAria was used to sort CD4+ and CD8+ T cells. Sequencing used CD8+ T cells sorted from blood, obtained at week 4, from a patient treated with tofacitinib. Recombination joined TRBV6-4 with TRBJ2-7; a weak D assignment points to TRBD2 (5 bases agree). This TCR was recovered from a human donor with alopecia areata. The CDR3 corresponds to CASSYGETYEQYF. The nucleotide sequence is given as TGTGCCAGCAGTTACGGGGAAACCTACGAGCAGTACTTC.